These T cell receptor beta chains were read from a single sample in a study of technical replicates of blood from four donors. TCRdb's copy holds only in-frame clones and misses some; the assay was immunoSEQ multiplex PCR. The table has approximately 89,000 clones, 94% seen once. Sequenced sample: T cells isolated from PBMCs. The receptors shown here come from a human donor in good health. CDR3s include the opening cysteine and the closing phenylalanine or tryptophan. The D gene is left open where the match is weak. The listing skips clone size in some rows; elsewhere it reads once, few, many or a size class.

v_gene	j_gene	d_gene	abundance	CDR3aa	CDR3nt
TRBV7-9	TRBJ1-1	-	once	CASSLVPGAFF	TGTGCCAGCAGCTTAGTACCAGGGGCTTTCTTT
TRBV5-1	TRBJ2-7	-	-	CASGLSGGRSYEQYF	TGCGCCAGCGGACTATCTGGGGGTCGGAGCTACGAGCAGTACTTC
TRBV19	TRBJ2-2	TRBD1	-	CASSIGRGGLNTGELFF	TGTGCCAGTAGTATTGGGCGAGGGGGCTTGAACACCGGGGAGCTGTTTTTT
TRBV7-9	TRBJ1-2	-	-	CASSLTGGGGEKDSYGYTF	TGTGCCAGCAGCTTAACCGGCGGGGGGGGCGAGAAAGATTCCTATGGCTACACCTTC
TRBV11-1	TRBJ1-2	-	-	CASSFHGGIANYGYTF	TGTGCCAGCAGCTTTCACGGAGGCATCGCTAACTATGGCTACACCTTC
TRBV19	TRBJ2-3	-	-	CASSLDNLSTDTQYF	TGTGCCAGTAGTTTGGACAACCTAAGCACAGATACGCAGTATTTT
TRBV18	TRBJ2-7	-	-	CASSPERSSYEQYF	TGTGCCAGCTCACCAGAGCGTTCCTCCTACGAGCAGTACTTC
TRBV12-5	TRBJ1-6	TRBD1	-	CASGLLRTGGKSSPLHF	TGTGCTAGTGGTTTGTTACGGACAGGGGGAAAAAGTTCACCCCTCCACTTT
TRBV5-1	TRBJ1-1	-	once	CASSLAQANTEAFF	TGCGCCAGCAGCTTGGCCCAGGCGAACACTGAAGCTTTCTTT
TRBV19	TRBJ2-1	TRBD2	-	CASSIVPSGYNEQFF	TGTGCCAGTAGTATAGTACCTAGCGGATACAATGAGCAGTTCTTC
TRBV19	TRBJ2-1	TRBD1	-	CASSEGTVKYNEQFF	TGTGCCAGTAGCGAAGGGACAGTTAAATACAATGAGCAGTTCTTC
TRBV4-1	TRBJ1-1	-	few	CASSQGAPWNTEAFF	TGCGCCAGCAGCCAAGGGGCGCCATGGAACACTGAAGCTTTCTTT
TRBV2	TRBJ2-3	-	-	CAVPSSTDTQYF	TGTGCCGTCCCCTCTAGCACAGATACGCAGTATTTT
TRBV27	TRBJ1-4	-	-	CASSTRGEKLFF	TGTGCCAGCAGCACCCGGGGTGAAAAACTGTTTTTT
TRBV19	TRBJ1-1	-	-	CASSTRLTEAFF	TGTGCCAGTAGTACCAGACTCACTGAAGCTTTCTTT
TRBV5-1	TRBJ2-2	TRBD2	once	CASSWGTSGRAAGELFF	TGCGCCAGCAGCTGGGGGACTAGCGGGAGGGCCGCCGGGGAGCTGTTTTTT
TRBV19	TRBJ2-7	TRBD2	-	CASSIVGGGGYEQYF	TGTGCCAGTAGTATTGTCGGGGGGGGCGGCTACGAGCAGTACTTC
TRBV11-2	TRBJ1-2	TRBD1	-	CASSTIKQGANYGYTF	TGTGCCAGCAGCACAATCAAACAGGGGGCGAACTATGGCTACACCTTC
TRBV28	TRBJ1-5	-	-	CASSLPDFNQPQHF	TGTGCCAGCAGTTTACCGGACTTTAATCAGCCCCAGCATTTT